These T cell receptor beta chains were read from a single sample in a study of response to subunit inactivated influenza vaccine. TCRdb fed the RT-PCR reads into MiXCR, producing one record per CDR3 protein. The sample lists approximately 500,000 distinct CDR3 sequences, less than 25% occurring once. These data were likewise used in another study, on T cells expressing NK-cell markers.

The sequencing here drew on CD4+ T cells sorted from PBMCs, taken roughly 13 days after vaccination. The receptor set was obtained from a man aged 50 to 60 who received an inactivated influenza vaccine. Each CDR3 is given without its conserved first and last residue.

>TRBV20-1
SARDWSGVGEQF
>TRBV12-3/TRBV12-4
ASSMTGYGYT
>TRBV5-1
ASSGTGRNSPLH
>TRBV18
ASSPNTIYEQY
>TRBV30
AWSPSLTSETGELF
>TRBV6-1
ASRPGSSYSNQPQH
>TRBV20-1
SATLFGQTEAF
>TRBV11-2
ASREPFRTGLAKNIQY
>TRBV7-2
ASSSTAGLAGLETQY
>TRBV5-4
ASIRIAGKGTEQF
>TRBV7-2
ASSSPAANAF
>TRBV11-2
ASSPTQGAVPGTQY
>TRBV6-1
ASSKTGINQPQH
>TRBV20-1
SARSGYTEAF
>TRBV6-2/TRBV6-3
ASTGVAGEHEQY
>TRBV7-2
ASSARDSFYEQY
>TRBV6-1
ASSKTSKSTDTQY
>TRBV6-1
ASSRAQLEKDTQY
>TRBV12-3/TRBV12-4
ASSLRFTGGGNQPQH
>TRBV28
ASSLRLLAGGGQEQF
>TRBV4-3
ASSQDVVSSDTQY
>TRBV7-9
ASSQTGFYEQY